These T cell receptor beta chains were read from a single sample in a study of control samples from healthy donors and cancer patients. Clones were sequenced by immunoSEQ multiplex PCR, and TCRdb holds only the in-frame ones, with some missing. The sample lists around 43,000 clones; roughly 90% were seen once. Sequencing was carried out using blood. The source is a woman between 45 and 60 years old in good health. Each CDR3 is given with its conserved first and last residue. The D gene is left open where the match is weak. Some rows have no size entry. The others give once, few or many, or a class for an expanded clone.

length,size,J,D,V,DNA,CDR3
14,NA,TRBJ1-1,NA,TRBV2,TGTGCCAGCATGCGGGGGGGCATGAACACTGAAGCTTTCTTT,CASMRGGMNTEAFF
16,NA,TRBJ2-7,NA,TRBV21-1,TGTGCCAGCAGCAAAGTTGCGACAGGGGTTTCCTACGAGCAGTACTTC,CASSKVATGVSYEQYF
14,NA,TRBJ2-5,TRBD2,TRBV5-1,TGCGCCAGCAGCGGCGGGGGGGCCGGGGAGACCCAGTACTTC,CASSGGGAGETQYF
12,NA,TRBJ2-1,NA,TRBV29-1,TGCAGCGTTGGTCCCCCTAACAATGAGCAGTTCTTC,CSVGPPNNEQFF
14,few,TRBJ1-1,NA,TRBV3-1/TRBV3-2,TGTGCCAGCAGCAAGACAGCATCTTACACTGAAGCTTTCTTT,CASSKTASYTEAFF
18,NA,TRBJ2-5,TRBD2,TRBV7-3,TGTGCCAGCAGCTTAGGGACTAGCGGGGGAGCTCCCCAAGAGACCCAGTACTTC,CASSLGTSGGAPQETQYF
13,NA,TRBJ1-1,NA,TRBV7-6,TGTGCCAGCAGCTTAGAGGTGTACACTGAAGCTTTCTTT,CASSLEVYTEAFF
15,NA,TRBJ2-7,TRBD1,TRBV7-9,TGTGCCAGCAGCACAGGACAGGGCGGTTCCTACGAGCAGTACTTC,CASSTGQGGSYEQYF
15,NA,TRBJ1-6,NA,TRBV18,TGTGCCAGCTCACCTTACAGGGCCGTCCATTCACCCCTCCACTTT,CASSPYRAVHSPLHF
14,once,TRBJ1-6,NA,TRBV7-3,TGTGCCAGCAGCTTAAACACCCATAATTCACCCCTCCACTTT,CASSLNTHNSPLHF
16,NA,TRBJ1-3,NA,TRBV6-1,TGTGCCAGCAGTGAAGTAGGAGGCCACTCTGGAAACACCATATATTTT,CASSEVGGHSGNTIYF
12,NA,TRBJ1-1,NA,TRBV19,TGTGCCAGTAGACAGGTACCACAGGAAGCTTTCTTT,CASRQVPQEAFF
11,NA,TRBJ1-1,NA,TRBV20-1,TGCAGTGCTAGGACGGGGACTGAAGCTTTCTTT,CSARTGTEAFF
15,NA,TRBJ2-7,NA,TRBV9,TGTGCCAGCAGCGTAACAATAGGGGGATCCTACGAGCAGTACTTC,CASSVTIGGSYEQYF
13,NA,TRBJ1-5,NA,TRBV5-6,TGTGCCAGCAGCTTGGGGGGTAAGCAGCCCCAGCATTTT,CASSLGGKQPQHF
13,NA,TRBJ1-1,NA,TRBV7-8,TGTGCCAGCAGCTCACTTCTGAACACTGAAGCTTTCTTT,CASSSLLNTEAFF
13,NA,TRBJ1-2,NA,TRBV5-4,TGTGCCAGCCGCCTGGGGGCCGATTATGGCTACACCTTC,CASRLGADYGYTF
13,few,TRBJ2-1,NA,TRBV6-5,TGTGCCAGCAGCCCGACTGGGTACAATGAGCAGTTCTTC,CASSPTGYNEQFF
15,NA,TRBJ2-1,NA,TRBV19,TGTGCCAGTAGTACGGAACGCGATGATTACAATGAGCAGTTCTTC,CASSTERDDYNEQFF
15,once,TRBJ1-3,NA,TRBV3-1/TRBV3-2,TGTGCCAGCAGCGATCCCCTTCCCTCTGGAAACACCATATATTTT,CASSDPLPSGNTIYF
13,NA,TRBJ1-5,NA,TRBV30,TGTGCCTCCTCACCCCACAGGGATCAGCCCCAGCATTTT,CASSPHRDQPQHF
14,NA,TRBJ2-3,NA,TRBV11-3,TGTGCCAGCAGCTTAGACCCCAGGACAGATACGCAGTATTTT,CASSLDPRTDTQYF
18,NA,TRBJ1-4,NA,TRBV18,TGTGCCAGCTCACTTGGAGCAGTCAGAGGGATAACTAATGAAAAACTGTTTTTT,CASSLGAVRGITNEKLFF
15,NA,TRBJ1-2,NA,TRBV7-9,TGTGCCAGCAGCCCCCGGACAGACGTTAACTATGGCTACACCTTC,CASSPRTDVNYGYTF
16,NA,TRBJ2-2,TRBD1,TRBV7-9,TGTGCCAGCGAATCAACCGGGACAGGGGTTACCGGGGAGCTGTTTTTT,CASESTGTGVTGELFF
17,NA,TRBJ2-3,TRBD2,TRBV6-4,TGTGCCAGCAGTGACTCTAGCGGGGGGGCCGCAGCAGATACGCAGTATTTT,CASSDSSGGAAADTQYF
16,few,TRBJ2-7,NA,TRBV6-2/TRBV6-3,TGTGCCAGCAGTTACGCCTCAAGGGGGATTCGGTACGAGCAGTACTTC,CASSYASRGIRYEQYF
16,NA,TRBJ1-1,NA,TRBV11-2,TGTGCCAGCAGTTTTAGAGGTCAGGGTCAAAACACTGAAGCTTTCTTT,CASSFRGQGQNTEAFF
16,NA,TRBJ2-7,TRBD1,TRBV24-1,TGTGCCACCAGTGATTCCACGTCAGGGGGATCCTACGAGCAGTACTTC,CATSDSTSGGSYEQYF
14,NA,TRBJ1-1,NA,TRBV4-3,TGCGCCAGCAGTCGTTCAGGTGGGAACACTGAAGCTTTCTTT,CASSRSGGNTEAFF
14,NA,TRBJ2-5,TRBD2,TRBV7-8,TGTGCCAGCAGGGATCTAGCGGGGGGAAAGACCCAGTACTTC,CASRDLAGGKTQYF
14,NA,TRBJ2-5,NA,TRBV3-1/TRBV3-2,TGTGCCAGCAGCCAAGCCCCGAAGGGCGAGACCCAGTACTTC,CASSQAPKGETQYF
19,NA,TRBJ1-1,NA,TRBV21-1,TGTGCCAGCAGCAAAGCCGCCGGGACAGGGAAGGTGAGTGAGACTGAAGCTTTCTTT,CASSKAAGTGKVSETEAFF
13,NA,TRBJ2-7,NA,TRBV12-3/TRBV12-4,TGTGCCAGCAGCCCCGACATCTCCTACGAGCAGTACTTC,CASSPDISYEQYF
14,NA,TRBJ1-1,NA,TRBV2,TGTGCCAGCCTTCTTACGGGGGTGAACACTGAAGCTTTCTTT,CASLLTGVNTEAFF
15,NA,TRBJ2-7,TRBD1,TRBV6-2/TRBV6-3,TGTGCCAGCAGTTACGGGGGACAGGGGGCGAGGGAGCAGTACTTC,CASSYGGQGAREQYF
15,NA,TRBJ1-5,TRBD1,TRBV30,TGTGCCTGGAGTGTACGACAGGGTGGCAATCAGCCCCAGCATTTT,CAWSVRQGGNQPQHF
16,once,TRBJ2-7,TRBD1,TRBV10-3,TGTGCCATCAGTGAGCGTGGGACAGGGGGCTCTGGCGAGCAGTACTTC,CAISERGTGGSGEQYF
14,NA,TRBJ1-6,NA,TRBV9,TGTGCCAGCAGCGTAGTGGGCCAAAATTCACCCCTCCACTTT,CASSVVGQNSPLHF
14,NA,TRBJ2-2,NA,TRBV3-1/TRBV3-2,TGTGCCAGCAGCCAATTTCGGAACACCGGGGAGCTGTTTTTT,CASSQFRNTGELFF
16,NA,TRBJ2-1,TRBD1,TRBV5-1,TGCGCCAGCAGCTTGAGATTGGGACAGGGCTACAATGAGCAGTTCTTC,CASSLRLGQGYNEQFF